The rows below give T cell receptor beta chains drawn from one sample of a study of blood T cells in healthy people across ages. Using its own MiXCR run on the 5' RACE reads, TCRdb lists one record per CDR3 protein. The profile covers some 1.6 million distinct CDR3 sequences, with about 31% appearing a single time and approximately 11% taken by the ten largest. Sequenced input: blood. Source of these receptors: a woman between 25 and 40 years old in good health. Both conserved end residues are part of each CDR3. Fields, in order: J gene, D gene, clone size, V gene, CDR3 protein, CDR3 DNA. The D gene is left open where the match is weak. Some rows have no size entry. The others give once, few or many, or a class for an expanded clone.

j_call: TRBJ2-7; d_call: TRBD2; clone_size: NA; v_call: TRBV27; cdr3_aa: CASSLSGRESPSYEQYF; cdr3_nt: TGTGCCAGCAGTTTATCCGGGCGGGAGTCCCCCTCCTACGAGCAGTACTTC
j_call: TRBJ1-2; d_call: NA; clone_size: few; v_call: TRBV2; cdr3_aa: CASSEAVAGYGYTF; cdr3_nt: TGTGCCAGCAGTGAAGCGGTGGCCGGCTATGGCTACACCTTC
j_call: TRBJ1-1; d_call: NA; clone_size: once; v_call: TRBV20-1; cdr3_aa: CSAGEGRRGYTEAFF; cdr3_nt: TGCAGTGCTGGAGAAGGCCGCCGGGGGTACACTGAAGCTTTCTTT
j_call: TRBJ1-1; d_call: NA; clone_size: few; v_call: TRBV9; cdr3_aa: CASSVARVNTEAFF; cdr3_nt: TGTGCCAGCAGCGTAGCCCGAGTGAACACTGAAGCTTTCTTT
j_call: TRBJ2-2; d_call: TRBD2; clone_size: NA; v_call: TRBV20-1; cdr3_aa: CSARRASGTVGELFF; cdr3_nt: TGCAGTGCTAGAAGGGCTAGCGGGACGGTCGGGGAGCTGTTTTTT
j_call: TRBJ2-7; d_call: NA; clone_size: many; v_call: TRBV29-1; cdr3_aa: CSVEAQGGFYDEQYF; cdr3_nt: TGCAGCGTTGAAGCGCAGGGTGGATTTTACGACGAGCAGTACTTC
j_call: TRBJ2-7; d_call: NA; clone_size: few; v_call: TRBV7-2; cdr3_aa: CASSYQGTDSYEQYF; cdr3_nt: TGTGCCAGCAGCTACCAGGGGACGGACTCCTACGAGCAGTACTTC
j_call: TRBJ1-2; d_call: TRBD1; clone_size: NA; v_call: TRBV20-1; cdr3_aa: CSAGQGLIENGYTF; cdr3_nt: TGCAGTGCCGGACAGGGGCTGATCGAAAATGGCTACACCTTC
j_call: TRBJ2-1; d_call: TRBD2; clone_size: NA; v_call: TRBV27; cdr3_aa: CASSPGGGWFFGEQFF; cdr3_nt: TGTGCCAGCAGTCCCGGCGGGGGATGGTTTTTTGGTGAGCAGTTCTTC
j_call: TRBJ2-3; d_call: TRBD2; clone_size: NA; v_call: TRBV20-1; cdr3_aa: CSGREVDTQYF; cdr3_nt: TGCAGTGGGCGGGAGGTAGATACGCAGTATTTT
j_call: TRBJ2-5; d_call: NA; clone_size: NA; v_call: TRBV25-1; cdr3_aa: CASSVVDETQYF; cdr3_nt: TGTGCCAGCAGTGTCGTCGACGAGACCCAGTACTTC
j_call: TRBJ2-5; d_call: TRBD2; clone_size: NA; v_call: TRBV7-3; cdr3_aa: CASSLGSSGPGETQYF; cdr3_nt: TGTGCCAGCAGCTTAGGATCTAGCGGTCCGGGGGAGACCCAGTACTTC
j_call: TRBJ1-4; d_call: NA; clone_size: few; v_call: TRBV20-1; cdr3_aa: CSARDLRFGQELFF; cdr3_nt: TGCAGTGCTAGAGATCTTCGCTTCGGCCAAGAACTGTTTTTT
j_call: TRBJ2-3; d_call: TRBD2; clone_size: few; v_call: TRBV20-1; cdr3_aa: CSAKRGGGADTQYF; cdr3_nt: TGCAGTGCTAAGCGGGGGGGTGGGGCGGATACGCAGTATTTT
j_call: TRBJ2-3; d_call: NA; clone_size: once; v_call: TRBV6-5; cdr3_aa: CASSYRLAPVTQYF; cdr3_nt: TGTGCCAGCAGTTATCGGCTAGCCCCCGTTACGCAGTATTTT
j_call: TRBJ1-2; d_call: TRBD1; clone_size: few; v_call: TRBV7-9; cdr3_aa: CASSQRTGGNYGYTF; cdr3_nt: TGTGCCAGCAGCCAACGGACAGGGGGGAACTATGGCTACACCTTC
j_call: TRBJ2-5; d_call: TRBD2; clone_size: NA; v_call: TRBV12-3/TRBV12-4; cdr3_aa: CASSSGTSDSGQYF; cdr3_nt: TGTGCCAGCAGTTCCGGGACTAGTGACTCCGGGCAGTACTTC
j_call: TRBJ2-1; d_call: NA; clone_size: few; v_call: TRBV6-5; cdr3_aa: CASTSLPGLETNEQFF; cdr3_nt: TGTGCCAGCACCTCATTACCGGGGCTGGAGACGAATGAGCAGTTCTTC
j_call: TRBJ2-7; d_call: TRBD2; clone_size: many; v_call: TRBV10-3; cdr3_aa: CAISAAGGLYEQYF; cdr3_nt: TGTGCCATCAGTGCAGCGGGGGGACTCTACGAGCAGTACTTC
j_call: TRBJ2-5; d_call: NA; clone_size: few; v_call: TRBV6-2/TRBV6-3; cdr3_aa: CASSYRDSPKGAQYF; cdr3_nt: TGTGCCAGCAGTTACCGGGATTCGCCTAAGGGGGCCCAGTACTTC
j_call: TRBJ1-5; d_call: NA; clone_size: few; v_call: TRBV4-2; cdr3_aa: CASSQEGGSNQPQHF; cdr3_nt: TGTGCCAGCAGCCAAGAGGGGGGGAGCAATCAGCCCCAGCATTTT
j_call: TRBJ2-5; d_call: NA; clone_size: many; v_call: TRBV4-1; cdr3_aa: CASSQATGKETQYF; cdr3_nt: TGCGCCAGCAGCCAAGCGACAGGAAAAGAGACCCAGTACTTC
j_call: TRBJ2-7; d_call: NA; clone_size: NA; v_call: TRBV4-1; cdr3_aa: CAGSQGPELRVYEQYF; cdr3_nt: TGCGCCGGCAGCCAAGGACCGGAGCTGCGGGTCTACGAGCAGTACTTC
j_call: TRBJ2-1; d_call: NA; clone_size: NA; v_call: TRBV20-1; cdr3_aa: CSAAGLYNEQFF; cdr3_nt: TGCAGTGCGGCGGGTCTCTACAATGAGCAGTTCTTC
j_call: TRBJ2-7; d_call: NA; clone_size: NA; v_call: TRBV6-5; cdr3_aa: CASSYFEAGYEQYF; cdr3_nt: TGTGCCAGCAGTTACTTCGAGGCGGGGTACGAGCAGTACTTC
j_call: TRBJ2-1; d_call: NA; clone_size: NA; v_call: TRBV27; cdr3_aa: CASSLGGLGGYEQFF; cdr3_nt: TGTGCCAGCAGTTTAGGGGGCCTGGGCGGCTATGAGCAGTTCTTC
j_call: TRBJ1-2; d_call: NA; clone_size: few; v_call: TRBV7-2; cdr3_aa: CASSPDRWGYGYTF; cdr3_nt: TGTGCCAGCAGCCCCGACAGGTGGGGGTATGGCTACACCTTC
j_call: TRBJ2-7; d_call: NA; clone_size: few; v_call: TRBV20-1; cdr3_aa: CSAPTGPGEQYF; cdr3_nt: TGCAGTGCACCAACAGGGCCGGGGGAGCAGTACTTC
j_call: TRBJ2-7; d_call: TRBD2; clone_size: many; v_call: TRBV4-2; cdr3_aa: CASSQERSPWTSGGTYEQYF; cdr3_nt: TGTGCCAGCAGCCAAGAAAGGAGTCCTTGGACTAGCGGGGGTACCTACGAGCAGTACTTC
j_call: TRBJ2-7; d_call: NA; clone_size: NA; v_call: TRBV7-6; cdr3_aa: CASSLDPPVGPYEQYF; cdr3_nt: TGTGCCAGCAGCTTAGATCCCCCGGTCGGTCCCTACGAGCAGTACTTC
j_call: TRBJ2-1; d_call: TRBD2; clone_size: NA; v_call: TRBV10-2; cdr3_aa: CASSGLAENYNEQFF; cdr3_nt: TGCGCCAGCAGTGGGCTAGCGGAAAACTACAATGAGCAGTTCTTC
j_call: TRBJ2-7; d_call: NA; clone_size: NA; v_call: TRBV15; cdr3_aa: CATSRDRRLGSSYEQYF; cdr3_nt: TGTGCCACCAGCAGAGATAGAAGATTAGGGTCCTCCTACGAGCAGTACTTC
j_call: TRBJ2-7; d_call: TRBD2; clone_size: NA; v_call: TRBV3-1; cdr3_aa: CASSPTGGLANEQYF; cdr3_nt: TGTGCCAGCAGCCCTACCGGGGGGTTAGCGAACGAGCAGTACTTC
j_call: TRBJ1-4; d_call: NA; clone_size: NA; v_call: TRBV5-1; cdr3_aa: CASSFAVGGEKLFF; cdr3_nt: TGCGCCAGCAGCTTCGCGGTCGGGGGTGAAAAACTGTTTTTT
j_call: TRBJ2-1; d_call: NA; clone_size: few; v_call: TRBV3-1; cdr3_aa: CASSQDGLNEQFF; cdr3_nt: TGTGCCAGCAGCCAAGATGGGCTAAATGAGCAGTTCTTC
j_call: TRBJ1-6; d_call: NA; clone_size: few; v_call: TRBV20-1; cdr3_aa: CSARDHGNNSPLHF; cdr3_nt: TGCAGTGCTAGAGATCACGGAAATAATTCACCCCTCCACTTT
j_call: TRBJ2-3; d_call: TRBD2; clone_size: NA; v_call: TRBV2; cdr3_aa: CASSSGLAGAADTQYF; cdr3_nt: TGTGCCAGCAGCTCCGGACTAGCGGGAGCGGCAGATACGCAGTATTTT
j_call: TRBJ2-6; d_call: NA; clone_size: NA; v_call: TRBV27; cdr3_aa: CASSSVGAGANVLTF; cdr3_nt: TGTGCCAGCAGTTCTGTTGGGGCTGGGGCCAACGTCCTGACTTTC
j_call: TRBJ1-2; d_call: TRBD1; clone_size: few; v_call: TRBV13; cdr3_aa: CASSLGKRTGVGYTF; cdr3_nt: TGTGCCAGCAGCTTAGGAAAAAGGACAGGGGTCGGCTACACCTTC
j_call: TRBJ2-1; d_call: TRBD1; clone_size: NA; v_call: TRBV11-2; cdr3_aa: CASSLVGSGQGIVNEQFF; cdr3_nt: TGTGCCAGCAGCTTAGTTGGTTCAGGACAGGGAATTGTGAATGAGCAGTTCTTC
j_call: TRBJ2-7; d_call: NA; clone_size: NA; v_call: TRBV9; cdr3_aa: CASSVVGRGDEQYF; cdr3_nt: TGTGCCAGCAGCGTAGTTGGCAGGGGGGACGAGCAGTACTTC
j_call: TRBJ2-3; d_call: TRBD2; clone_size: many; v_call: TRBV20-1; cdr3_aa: CSASGRALPDTQYF; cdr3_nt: TGCAGTGCTAGCGGGAGGGCCCTGCCAGATACGCAGTATTTT
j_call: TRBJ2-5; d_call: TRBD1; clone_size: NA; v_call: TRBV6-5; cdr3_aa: CASSILGQGPQETQYF; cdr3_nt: TGTGCCAGCAGTATACTAGGACAGGGCCCCCAAGAGACCCAGTACTTC
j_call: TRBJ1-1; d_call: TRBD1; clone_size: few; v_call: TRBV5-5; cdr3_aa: CASSLVPGGVTEAFF; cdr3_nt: TGTGCCAGCAGTTTAGTACCAGGGGGCGTCACTGAAGCTTTCTTT
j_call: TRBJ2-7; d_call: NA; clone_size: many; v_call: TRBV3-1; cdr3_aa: CASSRVPYEQYF; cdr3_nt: TGTGCCAGCAGCCGAGTTCCCTACGAGCAGTACTTC
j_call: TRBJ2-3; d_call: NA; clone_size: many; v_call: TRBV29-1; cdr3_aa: CSVGWGRGDTQYF; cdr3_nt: TGCAGCGTTGGTTGGGGTCGTGGAGATACGCAGTATTTT
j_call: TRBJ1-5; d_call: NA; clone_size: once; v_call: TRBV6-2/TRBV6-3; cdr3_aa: CASRLSWRAYQPQHF; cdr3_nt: TGTGCCAGCAGACTCTCCTGGCGGGCATATCAGCCCCAGCATTTT
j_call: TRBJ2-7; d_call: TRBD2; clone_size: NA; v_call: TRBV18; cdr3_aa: CASSSGGIEQYF; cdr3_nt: TGTGCCAGCTCGTCCGGGGGGATCGAGCAGTACTTC
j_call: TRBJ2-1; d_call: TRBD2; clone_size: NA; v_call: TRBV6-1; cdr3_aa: CASGFGTSGDNEQLF; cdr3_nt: TGTGCCAGCGGCTTTGGGACTAGCGGGGACAATGAGCAGTTATTC
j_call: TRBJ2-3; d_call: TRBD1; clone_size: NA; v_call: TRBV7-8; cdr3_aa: CASSHPPTGVSADTQYF; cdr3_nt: TGTGCCAGCAGCCACCCCCCGACAGGGGTCAGCGCAGATACGCAGTATTTT
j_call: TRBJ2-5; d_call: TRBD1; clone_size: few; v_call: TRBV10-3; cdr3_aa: CAISDTGGIQETQYF; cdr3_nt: TGTGCCATCAGTGATACAGGGGGTATACAAGAGACCCAGTACTTC
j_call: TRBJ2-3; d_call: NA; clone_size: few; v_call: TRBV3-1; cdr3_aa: CASSPIGFSPDTDTQYF; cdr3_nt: TGTGCCAGCAGCCCGATTGGGTTCTCCCCAGACACAGATACGCAGTATTTT
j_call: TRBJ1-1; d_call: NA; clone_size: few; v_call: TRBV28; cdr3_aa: CASSLMGATEAFF; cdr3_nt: TGTGCCAGCAGTTTAATGGGTGCCACTGAAGCTTTCTTT
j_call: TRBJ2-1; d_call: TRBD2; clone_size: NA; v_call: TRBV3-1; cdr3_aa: CASSPNAWTSDYNEQFF; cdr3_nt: TGTGCCAGCAGCCCGAACGCATGGACTAGCGATTACAATGAGCAGTTCTTC
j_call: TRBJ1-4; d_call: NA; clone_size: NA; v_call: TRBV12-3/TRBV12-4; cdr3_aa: CASSLQGGSNEKLFF; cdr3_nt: TGTGCCAGCAGTTTGCAGGGAGGGTCTAATGAAAAACTGTTTTTT
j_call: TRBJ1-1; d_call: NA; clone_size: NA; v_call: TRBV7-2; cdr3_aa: CASSLAAWGNTEAFF; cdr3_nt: TGTGCCAGCAGCTTAGCGGCGTGGGGGAACACTGAAGCTTTCTTT
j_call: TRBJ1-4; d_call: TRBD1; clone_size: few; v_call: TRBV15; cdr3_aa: CATSRGTVSNEKLFF; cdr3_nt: TGTGCCACCAGCCGCGGGACAGTCAGTAATGAAAAACTGTTTTTT
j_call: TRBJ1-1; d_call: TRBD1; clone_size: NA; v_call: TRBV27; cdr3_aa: CASSFGGQGVTEAFF; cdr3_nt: TGTGCCAGCAGTTTTGGGGGACAGGGCGTCACTGAAGCTTTCTTT